This record covers a single T cell receptor (beta chain). Repertoires were generated with immunoSEQ multiplex PCR, while TCRdb's copy carries only in-frame clones and drops some. The table shows approximately 120,000 clones, with approximately 90% occurring only once. Germline CDR1 and CDR2: DFQATT and SNEGSKA (reference sequence). This CDR3 comprises 11 residues. The ends were cut back, 0 bases at V and 3 bases at J, with 3 bases in the middle. This sample is part of a study of blood T cell repertoires in COVID-19. Looking at the study overall: COVID-19 samples collected from the United States, Italy and Spain covered acute and convalescent phases.

Sequenced: peripheral blood. This sequence originates from a human donor with acute or convalescent COVID-19. The donor label of this sample is uncertain. The genes are TRBV20-1 and TRBJ2-7; D ambiguous. CDR3 amino acids: CSARDLYEQYF. CDR3 coding DNA: TGCAGTGCTAGAGACCTCTACGAGCAGTACTTC.